The clone carrying this T cell receptor (beta chain) was observed at least ten times. What it binds is unknown. The sample comes from a study of spatial heterogeneity in lung cancer. Whole-study context: Sequencing consistently turned up more beta-chain sequences than alpha-chain sequences. There were, on average, more than 8.5 raw-read appearances for each unique TCR and UMI combination. Study-wide points: More often at tumor resection than at routine follow-up, ubiquitous expanded tumor TCRs were detected in the blood.

Sample time point: sample taken at primary tumor resection. The study sequenced unsorted whole RNA from tumor, nontumor lung or frozen PBMC. Germline CDR1 is SGHTA and CDR2 is FQGNSA. The CDR3 contains 13 residues. V was clipped by 5 bases and J by 2 bases; unmatched bases: 0. TCR cDNA molecules each carried a unique molecular identifier. MiXCR, applied by TCRdb to the 5' RACE reads, yields one record per CDR3 protein. The sample lists tens of thousands of distinct CDR3 sequences, about 4.9% occurring once. The source is a male donor with early-stage non-small cell lung cancer. V usage is TRBV7-2 and J usage is TRBJ1-3; 7 positions agree with TRBD1. Sequencing used PBMCs, obtained at surgery. CDR3 sequence (DNA): TGTGCCAGCAGCGGACAGGCTGGAAACACCATATATTTT. It translates to CASSGQAGNTIYF.